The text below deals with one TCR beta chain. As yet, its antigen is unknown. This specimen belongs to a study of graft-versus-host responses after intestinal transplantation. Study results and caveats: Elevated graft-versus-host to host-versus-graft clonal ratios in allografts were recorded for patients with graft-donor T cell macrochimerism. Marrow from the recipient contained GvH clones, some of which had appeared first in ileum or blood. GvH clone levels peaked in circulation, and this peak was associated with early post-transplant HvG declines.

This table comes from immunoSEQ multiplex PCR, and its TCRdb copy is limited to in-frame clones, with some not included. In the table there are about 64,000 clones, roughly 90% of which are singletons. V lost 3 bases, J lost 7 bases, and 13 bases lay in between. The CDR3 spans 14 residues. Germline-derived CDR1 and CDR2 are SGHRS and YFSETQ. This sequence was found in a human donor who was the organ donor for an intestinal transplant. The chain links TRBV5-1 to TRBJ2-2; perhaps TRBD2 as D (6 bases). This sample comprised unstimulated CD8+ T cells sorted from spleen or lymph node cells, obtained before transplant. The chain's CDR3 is CASSWEVAFGELFF. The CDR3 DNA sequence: TGCGCCAGCAGCTGGGAGGTAGCGTTCGGGGAGCTGTTTTTT.